This T cell receptor (beta chain) emerged from a study of post-analysis software for immune sequencing data. Study conclusions and caveats: The study found TRBV5-6, TRBV5-1 and TRBV20-1 among about five TRBV segments more frequent in patients than controls. Samples from a shared batch, those prepared together, strongly co-clustered by F measure.

Trimming shortened V by 7 bases and J by 8 bases, and 8 bases separated the two germline ends. Germline V gives CDR1 MNHNS, CDR2 SASEGT. CDR3 length: 10 amino acids. TCR beta cDNA libraries included unique molecular identifiers. Researchers reported 550,000 or so cDNA molecules coming from about 0.98 to 11 million T cells. MiXCR, applied by TCRdb to the PCR reads, yields one record per CDR3 protein. The sample lists around 710,000 distinct CDR3 sequences; 46% were seen once. To note about this clonotype: Its antigen is still unknown.

Sample: blood. This rearrangement joins TRBV6-1 to TRBJ1-2; D gene unclear. This sequence originates from a girl between 5 and 17 years old with multiple sclerosis. CDR3 sequence (DNA): TGTGCCAGCACGGAGGGAGGCTACACCTTC. This gives the protein CASTEGGYTF.